Shown below are 9 T cell receptor beta chains from a single sample sequenced in a study of identical twins. TCRdb fed the 5' RACE reads into MiXCR, producing one record per CDR3 protein. The repertoire holds some 500,000 distinct CDR3 sequences, 13% to 15% seen once, with approximately 1% in the top ten. The same data also went into a second study, on yellow fever vaccine responses in identical twins.

The sequenced sample consisted of CD4+ T cells sorted from blood. These receptors were taken from a woman younger than 35 in good health.

This clonotype has a handful of counts. This sequence joins TRBV4-2 and TRBJ2-7; either TRBD1 or TRBD2 may supply D (5 bases each). CDR1 LGHNA and CDR2 YNFKEQ come from the germline V gene. V was trimmed by 2 bases and J by 0 bases, leaving 14 bases between them. This CDR3 region has 16 residues. DNA for the CDR3: TGTGCCAGCAGCCAACCAGGGACCGGGGCCTCCTACGAGCAGTACTTC. Residues: CASSQPGTGASYEQYF.

This clonotype has a handful of counts. This may arise from a read error, as a much more abundant clone is one base away. V gene TRBV6-4 combines with J gene TRBJ1-2, with 7 bases identical to TRBD1. This CDR3 region has 13 residues. Germline values: CDR1 MRHNA, CDR2 SNTAGT. With V trimmed by 6 bases and J by 2 bases, 3 bases remained unmatched. Written as DNA, the CDR3 is TGTGCCAGCAGCCGGGACAGAAACTATGGCTACACCTTC. Encoded protein: CASSRDRNYGYTF.

Many counts were recorded for this clonotype. The CDR3 DNA is TGTGCCATATCCGGGACAGACAGTCGGCAGTACTTC. Amino acids: CAISGTDSRQYF. The chain recombines TRBV10-3 with TRBJ2-7; 7 bases fit TRBD1. V shed 9 bases, J shed 9 bases, and the junction held 11 bases outside the gene matches. The CDR3 loop spans 12 amino acids. Germline V CDR1 and CDR2: ENHRY, SYGVKD.

J is TRBJ2-2 and V is TRBV30; D gene ambiguous. V lost 2 bases, J lost 6 bases, and 16 bases lay in between. The CDR3 totals 15 residues. The germline V gene encodes CDR1 GTSNPN and CDR2 SVGIG (reference sequence). The CDR3, as DNA: TGTGCCTGGAGTTCATCAAAGGGTTGGGCCGGGGAGCTGTTTTTT. This sequence encodes CAWSSSKGWAGELFF.

This clonotype was detected only once. The J gene is TRBJ2-2, the V gene TRBV6-2 or TRBV6-3; D ambiguous. CDR3 length: 15 amino acids. Per the germline V gene, CDR1 is MNHEY and CDR2 is SVGEGT. The V end lost 6 bases, the J end lost 7 bases, and 18 bases lay between the germline ends. For the CDR3, the DNA is TGTGCCAGCAGACCGCAAATCCACGTGTTCGGGGAGCTGTTTTTT. Its protein product is CASRPQIHVFGELFF.

The gene calls are TRBV7-2 and TRBJ2-1; 8 nucleotides align to TRBD1. The CDR3 loop spans 14 amino acids. With V trimmed by 6 bases and J by 6 bases, 7 bases remained unmatched. Germline-derived CDR1 and CDR2 are SGHTA and FQGNSA. The CDR3 DNA is TGTGCCAGCAGGGCCGGGACAGGAGCCAATGAGCAGTTCTTC. Its translation is CASRAGTGANEQFF.

This clonotype has a handful of counts. This sequence joins TRBV6-2 or TRBV6-3 and TRBJ2-1, with D possibly TRBD2 on 6 matching bases. The CDR3 is made up of 16 amino acids. Germline V CDR1 and CDR2: MNHEY, SVGEGT. Between the trimmed V and J ends, which lost 6 bases and 2 bases, there was a span of 17 bases. As DNA, the CDR3 is TGTGCCAGCAGCCGAAAGAGCGGGTCTGCCTACAATGAGCAGTTCTTC. Residues: CASSRKSGSAYNEQFF.

Only a few counts were recorded for this clonotype. The rearrangement joins TRBV20-1 to TRBJ2-1; maybe TRBD2 (6 bases). The CDR3 runs 12 residues. CDR1 is DFQATT and CDR2 is SNEGSKA in the germline V gene (reference sequence). The CDR3 is CRTQGLPDEQFF. CDR3 DNA: TGCAGAACCCAGGGACTCCCCGATGAGCAGTTCTTC.

The table lists this clonotype with a few counts. The J gene is TRBJ2-6, the V gene TRBV9, with 11 bases that match TRBD2. The germline V gene has CDR1 SGDLS and CDR2 YYNGEE. The CDR3 consists of 18 residues. The V gene end was trimmed by 4 bases and the J gene end by 3 bases; junction bases not matched to a gene: 9. The CDR3 DNA is TGTGCCAGCAGCCCCGAGGTAGCGGGGGGGTTTGGGGCCAACGTCCTGACTTTC. Amino acids: CASSPEVAGGFGANVLTF.